Listed below are T cell receptor beta chains from one sample, sequenced in a study of early T cells in non-severe SARS-CoV-2 infection. TCRdb processed the 5' RACE reads anew with MiXCR; each CDR3 protein has one entry. The sample shows under 65,000 distinct CDR3 sequences, 10% to 15% of them seen only once. The specimen was whole blood. The source of these receptors is an adult who was a healthcare worker with PCR-confirmed SARS-CoV-2 infection or an uninfected control (not recorded which). CDR3s include the opening cysteine and the closing phenylalanine or tryptophan. Each record gives: V gene, J gene, D gene, clone size, CDR3 length, CDR3 DNA, CDR3 protein. D genes are given only for firm matches. Size tells how often a clone was seen (once, few, many) or the class of an expanded clone, and some rows leave it out.

TRBV6-6	TRBJ2-1	TRBD2	.	16	TGTGCCAGCAGTTACTCGACTAGCGGGGGCTACAATGAGCAGTTCTTC	CASSYSTSGGYNEQFF
TRBV5-6	TRBJ1-3	.	.	14	TGTGCCAGCAGCTTCGACACGAGGACGGACACCATATATTTT	CASSFDTRTDTIYF
TRBV18	TRBJ1-1	.	.	14	TGTGCCAGCTCACCCGGCGGGGGGAACACTGAAGCTTTCTTT	CASSPGGGNTEAFF
TRBV12-3/TRBV12-4	TRBJ2-4	.	many	13	TGTGCCAGCAGTGGGGGAGCCAAAAACATTCAGTACTTC	CASSGGAKNIQYF
TRBV10-2	TRBJ1-1	.	many	13	TGCGCCAGCAGTGTAAAGGGAAACACTGAAGCTTTCTTT	CASSVKGNTEAFF
TRBV6-2/TRBV6-3	TRBJ2-7	.	.	18	TGTGCCAGCACTAAAGGAGTGGTGCGACCCAAAGCCCTCTACGAGCAGTACTTC	CASTKGVVRPKALYEQYF
TRBV20-1	TRBJ2-1	.	.	13	TGCAGTGCTACCGGGACGGACTACAATGGGCAGTTCTTC	CSATGTDYNGQFF
TRBV6-1	TRBJ2-5	TRBD1	.	12	TGTGCCAGCCAGGGGGCAGGAGAGACCCAGTACTTC	CASQGAGETQYF
TRBV20-1	TRBJ1-5	.	.	15	TGCAGTGCTAGAGTAACCCAGGGAGAGGGTCAGCCCCAGCATTTT	CSARVTQGEGQPQHF
TRBV29-1	TRBJ1-2	.	.	11	TGCAGCGTTTCCAGTGCCCAAGGCTACACCTTC	CSVSSAQGYTF
TRBV7-2	TRBJ2-7	.	.	19	TGTGCCAGCAGCTTAGACCCTGGTCGGGGTTTTAGTGTCTCCTACGAGCAGTACTTC	CASSLDPGRGFSVSYEQYF
TRBV5-1	TRBJ1-6	TRBD1	.	15	TGCGCCAGCAGCCCGCAGGGACAGGGAGGATCACCCCTCCACTTT	CASSPQGQGGSPLHF
TRBV7-2	TRBJ1-2	.	few	14	TGTGCCAGCAGCTTATTGGGGGGCGATGATGGCTACACCTTC	CASSLLGGDDGYTF